The clone carrying this TCR beta chain is medium-sized. Its antigen remains unidentified. V shed 4 bases and J 2 bases; nucleotides not matched to a gene: 4. The V gene's germline CDR1 is MGHRA and CDR2 YSYEKL. This CDR3 is built from 15 residues. The sample comes from a study of cytomegalovirus exposure and HLA in healthy donors. Overall study findings and caveats: A cluster of highly shared sequence variants was likely a sequencing artifact. In an earlier analysis, most TCR beta V segments were productive about 87% or about 30% of the time. A further, later analysis showed that HLA-associated TCR beta chains (compared with equally common others) were more clonally expanded. Immune exposure was documented only through CMV serostatus.

The PCR used 60 Vbeta and 13 Jbeta primers. Using immunoSEQ multiplex PCR, the repertoire was profiled, and TCRdb retains in-frame clones only, with some absent. The repertoire includes fewer than 200,000 clones, approximately 88% of them detected once, and more than 0.85% sits in the top ten. Source material: PBMCs. The V and J genes are TRBV4-1 and TRBJ2-2; 7 bases line up with TRBD1. The source is a man between 25 and 39 years old in good health and CMV-seronegative. The CDR3 coding sequence is TGCGCCAGCAGCCGACAGGGCTCAAACACCGGGGAGCTGTTTTTT. It codes for CASSRQGSNTGELFF.